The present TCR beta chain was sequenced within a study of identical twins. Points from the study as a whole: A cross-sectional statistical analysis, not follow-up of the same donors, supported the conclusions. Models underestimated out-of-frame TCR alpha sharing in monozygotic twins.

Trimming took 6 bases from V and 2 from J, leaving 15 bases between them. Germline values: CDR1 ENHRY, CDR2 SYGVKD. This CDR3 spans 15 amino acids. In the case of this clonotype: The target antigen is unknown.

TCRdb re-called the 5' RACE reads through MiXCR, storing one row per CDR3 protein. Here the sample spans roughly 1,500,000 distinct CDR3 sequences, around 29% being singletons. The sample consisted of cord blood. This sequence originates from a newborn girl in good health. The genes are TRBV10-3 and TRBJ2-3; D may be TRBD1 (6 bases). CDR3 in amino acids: CAIRAGQPFTDTQYF. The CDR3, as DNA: TGTGCCATCAGAGCCGGACAGCCATTCACAGATACGCAGTATTTT.